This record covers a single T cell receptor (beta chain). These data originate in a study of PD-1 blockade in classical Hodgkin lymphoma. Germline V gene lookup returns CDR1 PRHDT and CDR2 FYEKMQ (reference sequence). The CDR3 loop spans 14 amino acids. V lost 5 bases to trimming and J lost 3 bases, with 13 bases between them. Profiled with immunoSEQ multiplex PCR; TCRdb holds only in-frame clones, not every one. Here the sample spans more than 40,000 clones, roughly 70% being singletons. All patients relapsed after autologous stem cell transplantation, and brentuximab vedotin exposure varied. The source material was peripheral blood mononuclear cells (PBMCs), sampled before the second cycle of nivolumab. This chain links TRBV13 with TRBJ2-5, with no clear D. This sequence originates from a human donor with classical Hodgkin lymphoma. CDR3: CASSAIGIEETQYF. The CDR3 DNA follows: TGTGCCAGCAGCGCCATAGGTATAGAAGAGACCCAGTACTTC.